This T cell receptor beta chain was recovered during a study of STAT3 mutations in large granular lymphocyte leukemia. Study-level points and caveats: Every T-cell large granular lymphocyte leukemia patient had at least one immunodominant TCR beta clonotype.

Some clones are missing from TCRdb's copy, which holds only in-frame ones; the method was immunoSEQ multiplex PCR. The sample lists 16,000 or so clones, 70% to 90% occurring once. This clone was detected a few times. Its specificity is unknown. V shed 5 bases, J shed 5 bases, and the junction held 17 bases outside the gene matches. From germline, CDR1 is MNHEY and CDR2 SMNVEV (reference sequence). The length of the CDR3 is 17 residues. J is TRBJ2-5 and V is TRBV27; 7 bases match TRBD2. The sample taken for sequencing was peripheral blood mononuclear cells. The sequence derives from a middle-aged man with T-cell large granular lymphocyte leukemia. Some clones in this sample may be carry-over from other donors' samples. CDR3: CASSPGLVGHWTETQYF. The CDR3 DNA reads as TGTGCCAGCAGTCCAGGACTAGTGGGGCACTGGACCGAGACCCAGTACTTC.